The sequence of this T cell receptor beta chain was determined in a study of T cell repertoires in cytomegalovirus infection. Study context: The public TCR beta signatures pointed to both CMV infection and matching HLA type.

A few counts support this clonotype. The target antigen is unknown. TCRdb processed the reads anew with MiXCR; each CDR3 protein has one entry. This table has around 300,000 distinct CDR3 sequences, about 23% appearing once. The CDR3 length is 15 residues. In germline, CDR1 is SGDLS, CDR2 YYNGEE. After removal of 3 bases from V and 5 bases from J, the junction contained 6 bases not matched to a gene. Study results and limitations: Across the ex vivo response, the dominant clonotypes were HLA-C-restricted CMV-specific TCR beta clonotypes. Cumulative frequency of public TCR beta families picked out carriers of CMV plus the relevant HLA.

Specimen: PBMCs. The chain couples TRBV9 to TRBJ2-1; 9 nucleotides match TRBD2. The sequence was obtained from a human donor in good health (CMV status not recorded). Some clones in this sample may be carry-over from other donors' samples. DNA for the CDR3: TGTGCCAGCAGCGCCCGGGCTAGCGGGGACAATGAGCAGTTCTTC. This gives the protein CASSARASGDNEQFF. The full variable domain, completed using reference TRBV9 and TRBJ2-1, is DSGVTQTPKHLITATGQRVTLRCSPRSGDLSVYWYQQSLDQGLQFLIQYYNGEERAKGNILERFSAQQFPDLHSELNLSSLELGDSALYFCASSARASGDNEQFFGPGTRLTVL.